The 6 T cell receptor beta chains below come from one sample, sequenced in a study of T cell clonality in common variable immunodeficiency. General study findings and limits: Reportedly, TCR beta sequences from common variable immunodeficiency showed fewer deletions and N-nucleotide insertions.

For these receptors, no antigen is known. TCRdb's table, derived via immunoSEQ multiplex PCR, lists solely in-frame clones and lacks some. The counts give around 3,700 clones, none of them seen only once; 25% is held by the top ten. The sample taken for sequencing was peripheral blood mononuclear cells. These receptors were obtained from a human donor with common variable immunodeficiency.

The sample holds a few counts of this clone. The read terminates 3 residues ahead of where the CDR3 ends, so the germline J gene completes it. This chain uses TRBV7-9 with TRBJ2-5, with D possibly being TRBD2 (6 bases). Between the trimmed V and J ends, which lost 5 bases and 5 bases, there was a span of 18 bases. CDR3 length: 15 residues. Per germline, CDR1 SEHNR and CDR2 FQNEAQ (reference sequence). The CDR3 sequence: CASSRDLTVRETQYF. CDR3 DNA (partial): TGTGCCAGCAGCCGGGACTTAACCGTGAGGGAGACC. The whole variable domain, remainder taken from reference TRBV7-9 and TRBJ2-5, is DTGVSQNPRHKITKRGQNVTFRCDPISEHNRLYWYRQTLGQGPEFLTYFQNEAQLEKSRLLSDRFSAERPKGSFSTLEIQRTEQGDSAMYLCASSRDLTVRETQYFGPGTRLLVL.

A few counts support this clone. The missing CDR3 end, 3 residues past where the read stops, is filled in from the germline J gene. The rearrangement joins TRBV7-9 to TRBJ1-6; D is possibly TRBD1 (6 bases). The CDR3 extends over 15 amino acids. Germline V gene data show CDR1 as SEHNR and CDR2 as FQNEAQ (reference sequence). V was pared by 2 bases and J by 9 bases, with 14 bases between. The sequenced CDR3 bases are TGTGCCAGCAGCTTACTCGGTCAGGGGTTTTCACCC. It specifies CASSLLGQGFSP. The whole CDR3 region reads CASSLLGQGFSPLHF. Together with reference TRBV7-9 and TRBJ1-6, the CDR3 gives the full variable domain: DTGVSQNPRHKITKRGQNVTFRCDPISEHNRLYWYRQTLGQGPEFLTYFQNEAQLEKSRLLSDRFSAERPKGSFSTLEIQRTEQGDSAMYLCASSLLGQGFSPLHFGNGTRLTVT.

As concerns this clone: Read sequence stops 3 residues before the CDR3 end, and the germline J gene provides the missing end. This rearrangement joins TRBV6-4 to TRBJ2-3, with 8 bases that match TRBD1. Germline CDR1 reads MRHNA; CDR2 reads SNTAGT. The length of the CDR3 is 15 residues. J lost 0 bases, V lost 5 bases, and 4 bases had no gene match. The chain's CDR3 is CASSKGQASTDTQYF. CDR3 DNA (partial): TGTGCCAGCAGTAAGGGACAGGCTAGCACAGATACG.

For this clone: Read sequence stops 3 residues before the CDR3 end, and the germline J gene provides the missing end. The chain has TRBV18 and TRBJ1-5, with D tentatively TRBD1 (5 bases). Trimming left V 0 bases short and J 4 bases short, with 13 bases between. The germline gives CDR1 KGHSH, CDR2 LQKENI. CDR3 length: 16 residues. The CDR3: CASSPPGTTHNQPQHF. Incomplete CDR3 DNA: TGTGCCAGCTCACCACCCGGGACTACACATAATCAGCCC.

A note on this clone: Read sequence stops 3 residues before the CDR3 end, and the germline J gene provides the missing end. The V gene is TRBV19, the J gene TRBJ1-2; 8 nucleotides align to TRBD1. Germline V lookup: CDR1 LNHDA, CDR2 SQIVND (reference sequence). The CDR3 length is 15 residues. Trimming took 3 bases from V and 4 from J; bases not matched to a gene: 7. CDR3 residues: CASSIKIDRGYGYTF. CDR3 DNA, as far as it was read: TGTGCCAGTAGTATTAAAATCGACAGGGGCTATGGC.

For this clone: The CDR3 end is not reached by the read, which stops 3 residues before it; the germline J gene fills it in. The rearrangement joins TRBV19 to TRBJ1-5, with a weak D call TRBD1 (5 bases). The CDR3 is made up of 16 amino acids. The germline V and J ends were trimmed by 6 bases and 2 bases, with 17 bases remaining between them. The germline CDR1 and CDR2 sequences are LNHDA and SQIVND (reference sequence). CDR3 residues: CASREQVGSGNQPQHF. The sequenced CDR3 bases are TGTGCCAGTAGGGAACAGGTGGGGTCTGGCAATCAGCCC.